This T cell receptor beta chain is from a study of memory B cells and T cells in multiple sclerosis. Overall study results and limits: Compartments had unequal clone-set sizes, affecting shared clonotype counts.

Sequencing used immunoSEQ multiplex PCR; TCRdb keeps in-frame clones, though not all of them. Among about 32,000 clones listed, 86% were seen once. With V trimmed by 1 base and J by 5 bases, 11 bases remained unmatched. CDR1 and CDR2 from the germline V gene are SGHVS and FNYEAQ. The CDR3 is 17 amino acids. Stimulus-free culture yielded autoproliferating CFSE-dim and non-proliferating CFSE-high T cells, each sequenced separately. Fewer than 65 million CFSE-labeled PBMCs were cultured around 7 days unstimulated, then replicate wells were pooled. This clone was counted once. Its antigen remains unknown. The TCR originated in a human donor with multiple sclerosis. Sequenced: PBMCs from blood kept in culture. The chain links TRBV7-6 to TRBJ2-7; 10 bases match TRBD2. The CDR3 region has the DNA TGTGCCAGCAGCTTAGTTGGTCTGTCTAGCGGGAGCGACGAGCAGTACTTC. Translation gives CASSLVGLSSGSDEQYF.